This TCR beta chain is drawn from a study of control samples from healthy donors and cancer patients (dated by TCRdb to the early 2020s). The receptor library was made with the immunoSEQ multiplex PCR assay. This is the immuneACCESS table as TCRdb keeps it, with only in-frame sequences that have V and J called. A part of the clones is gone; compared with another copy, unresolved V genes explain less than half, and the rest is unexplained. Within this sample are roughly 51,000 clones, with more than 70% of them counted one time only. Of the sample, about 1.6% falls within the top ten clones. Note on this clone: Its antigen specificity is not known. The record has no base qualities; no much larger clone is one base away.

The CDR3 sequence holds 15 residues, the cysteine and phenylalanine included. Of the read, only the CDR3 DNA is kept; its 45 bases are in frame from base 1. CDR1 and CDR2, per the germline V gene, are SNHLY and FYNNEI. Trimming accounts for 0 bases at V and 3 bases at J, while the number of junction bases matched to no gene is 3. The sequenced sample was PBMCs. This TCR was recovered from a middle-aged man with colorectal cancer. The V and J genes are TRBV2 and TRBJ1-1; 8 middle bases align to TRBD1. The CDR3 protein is CASSEAPGQDTEAFF. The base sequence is TGTGCCAGCAGTGAAGCGCCGGGACAGGACACTGAAGCTTTCTTT.